Presented here are 8 T cell receptor beta chains from one specimen sequenced in a study of early T cells in non-severe SARS-CoV-2 infection. Via MiXCR, TCRdb re-called the 5' RACE reads, giving one row per CDR3 protein. The sample includes tens of thousands of distinct CDR3 sequences, over 9.5% of them seen just once. The sequenced sample was whole blood, obtained at baseline. These receptors all stem from an adult who was a healthcare worker with PCR-confirmed SARS-CoV-2 infection or an uninfected control (not recorded which).

The sample holds many counts of this clonotype. An end of the junction differs from the germline gene, which may be a read error. The chain joins TRBV5-1 to TRBJ2-1; 9 bases map to TRBD2. The CDR3 runs 15 residues. The germline V gene encodes CDR1 SGHRS and CDR2 YFSETQ. This chain's CDR3 is CASTLTSGKYNEQFF. CDR3 nucleotide sequence: TGCGCCAGCACCTTGACTAGCGGTAAATACAATGAGCAGTTCTTC.

The chain links TRBV27 to TRBJ2-3; the D gene could be TRBD1 or TRBD2 (5 bases each). CDR1 and CDR2 from the germline V gene are MNHEY and SMNVEV (reference sequence). The CDR3 runs 13 residues. V was trimmed by 3 bases and J by 5 bases, leaving 9 bases between them. This chain's CDR3 is CASSFQRGDTQYF. The CDR3 nucleotides read TGTGCCAGCAGTTTCCAGAGGGGAGATACGCAGTATTTT.

This clonotype was seen many times. CDR3 coding DNA: TGTGCCAGCAGCGTAGAGGCTAGGAGCTCCTACAATGAGCAGTTCTTC. As protein: CASSVEARSSYNEQFF. The chain links TRBV9 to TRBJ2-1; D not resolved. Trimming took 0 bases from V and 0 from J, leaving 10 bases between them. The length of the CDR3 is 16 residues. Germline CDR1 SGDLS, CDR2 YYNGEE.

CDR3 residues: CSARWQGEETQYF. CDR3 in DNA: TGCAGTGCTAGATGGCAGGGGGAAGAGACCCAGTACTTC. The rearrangement links TRBV20-1 to TRBJ2-5; TRBD1 matches at 7 bases. V dropped 2 bases and J dropped 3; count of bases not matched to a gene: 3. Germline loops: CDR1 DFQATT, CDR2 SNEGSKA (reference sequence). This CDR3 has 13 amino acids.

At least ten counts were recorded for this clonotype. The chain recombines TRBV15 with TRBJ1-5; tentatively, D is TRBD1 (5 bases). CDR1 is LNHNV and CDR2 is YYDKDF in the germline V gene (reference sequence). V lost 1 base, J lost 8 bases, and 12 bases lay in between. This CDR3 comprises 14 residues. This CDR3 is CATSRAGLREPQHF. The CDR3 nucleotides read TGTGCCACCAGCAGAGCAGGGCTCCGGGAGCCCCAGCATTTT.

This clonotype turned up a few times. The chain employs TRBV6-4 and TRBJ2-1; perhaps TRBD2 as D (5 bases). Germline V lookup: CDR1 MRHNA, CDR2 SNTAGT. Trimming took 5 bases from V and 6 from J, leaving 14 bases between them. CDR3 length: 14 amino acids. CDR3 residues: CASSSGDYTNEQFF. The CDR3 nucleotides are TGTGCCAGCAGTTCCGGCGACTACACCAATGAGCAGTTCTTC.

J is TRBJ2-6 and V is TRBV20-1, with D maybe TRBD1 (5 bases). This CDR3 is built from 14 residues. Trimming took 3 bases from V and 4 from J, leaving 10 bases between them. Per germline, CDR1 DFQATT and CDR2 SNEGSKA (reference sequence). In DNA, the CDR3 is TGCAGTGCTAGTAGGGGATCCGGGGCCAACGTCCTGACTTTC. The encoded protein is CSASRGSGANVLTF.

V is TRBV19 and J is TRBJ1-5; D might be TRBD1 (5 bases). V was shortened by 7 bases and J by 3 bases, with 10 bases between the two germline ends. CDR3 length: 13 residues. Looked up from germline, CDR1 is LNHDA and CDR2 is SQIVND (reference sequence). CDR3 region: CASNFRVNQPQHF. The CDR3, as DNA: TGTGCCAGTAATTTCAGGGTCAATCAGCCCCAGCATTTT.